This TCR beta chain was documented in a study of CD8 T cells in Susac syndrome. With 2 bases removed from V and 5 bases from J, the gap between germline ends came to 11 bases. Germline-derived CDR1 and CDR2 are SGHRS and YFSETQ. This CDR3 comprises 14 residues. RNA amounts of about 0.5 to 1 ug underwent reverse transcription with random hexamers. The method of amplification for TCR beta CDR3 was immunoSEQ multiplex PCR, covering 54 Vbeta and 13 Jbeta. One entry per CDR3 protein, called by TCRdb with MiXCR from the immunoSEQ multiplex PCR reads. Of tens of thousands of distinct CDR3 sequences listed, 93% are singletons.

This TCR came from a human donor in good health. The V and J genes are TRBV5-1 and TRBJ2-1, with D perhaps matching TRBD2 (5 bases). Sequences were obtained from CD8+ T cells from PBMCs. DNA for the CDR3: TGCGCCAGCAGCTTATCGGGAACTGACAATGAGCAGTTCTTC. The encoded protein is CASSLSGTDNEQFF.